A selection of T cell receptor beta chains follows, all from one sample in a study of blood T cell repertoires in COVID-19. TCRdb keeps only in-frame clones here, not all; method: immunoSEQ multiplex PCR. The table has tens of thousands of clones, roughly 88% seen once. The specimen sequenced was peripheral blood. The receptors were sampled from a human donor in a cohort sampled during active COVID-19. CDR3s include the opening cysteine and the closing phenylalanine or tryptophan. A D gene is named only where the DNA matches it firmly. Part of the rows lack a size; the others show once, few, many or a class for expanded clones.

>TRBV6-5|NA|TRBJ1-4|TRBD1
CASSPRQGRNEKLFF
TGTGCCAGCAGTCCACGACAGGGTCGAAATGAAAAACTGTTTTTT
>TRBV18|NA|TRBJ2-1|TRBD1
CASSSTMGTAYNEQFF
TGTGCCAGCTCATCGACCATGGGGACAGCTTACAATGAGCAGTTCTTC
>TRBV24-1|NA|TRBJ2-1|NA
CATSARTRGYEQFF
TGTGCCACCTCTGCCCGGACTAGGGGGTATGAGCAGTTCTTC
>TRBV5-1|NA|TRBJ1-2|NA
CASSLEGHLGGYTF
TGCGCCAGCAGCTTGGAAGGACATCTAGGTGGCTACACCTTC
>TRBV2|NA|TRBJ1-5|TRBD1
CASKGQVNQPQHF
TGTGCCAGCAAGGGACAGGTGAATCAGCCCCAGCATTTT
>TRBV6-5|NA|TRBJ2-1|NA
CASRHPTAEQFF
TGTGCCAGCAGGCATCCGACTGCTGAGCAGTTCTTC
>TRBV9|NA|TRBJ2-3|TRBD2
CASSVGGTSGRTDTQYF
TGTGCCAGCAGCGTAGGGGGGACTAGCGGGAGGACAGATACGCAGTATTTT
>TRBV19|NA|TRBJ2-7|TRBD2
CASSELAGQGGEQYF
TGTGCCAGTAGTGAACTAGCGGGGCAAGGTGGGGAGCAGTACTTC
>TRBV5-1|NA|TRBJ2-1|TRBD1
CASSVLTGQTKSSYNEQFF
TGCGCCAGCAGCGTACTGACGGGACAGACAAAAAGCTCCTACAATGAGCAGTTCTTC
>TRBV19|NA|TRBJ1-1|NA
CASSMSGYTEAFF
TGTGCCAGTAGTATGTCTGGCTACACTGAAGCTTTCTTT
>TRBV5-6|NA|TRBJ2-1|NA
CASSPGGVSYNEQFF
TGTGCCAGCAGCCCCGGAGGAGTATCCTACAATGAGCAGTTCTTC
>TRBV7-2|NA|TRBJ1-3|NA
CASSSRTLSQGLSGNTIYF
TGTGCCAGCAGCTCCCGTACCCTCAGCCAGGGGTTGTCTGGAAACACCATATATTTT
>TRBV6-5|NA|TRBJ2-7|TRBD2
CASSPGLAASYEQYF
TGTGCCAGCAGTCCTGGACTAGCGGCCTCCTACGAGCAGTACTTC
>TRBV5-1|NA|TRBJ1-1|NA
CASSRGHRDGYTEAFF
TGCGCCAGCAGCAGGGGACATAGGGATGGGTACACTGAAGCTTTCTTT
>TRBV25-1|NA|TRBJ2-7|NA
CASSELGQSSYEQYF
TGTGCCAGCAGTGAATTAGGACAGAGCTCCTACGAGCAGTACTTC
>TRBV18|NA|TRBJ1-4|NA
CASSPTTGSDEKLFF
TGTGCCAGCTCACCGACGACAGGAAGTGATGAAAAACTGTTTTTT
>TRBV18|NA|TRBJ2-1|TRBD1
CASSSGTGGWNEQFF
TGTGCCAGCTCGTCCGGGACAGGGGGCTGGAATGAGCAGTTCTTC
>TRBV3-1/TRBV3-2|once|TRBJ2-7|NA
CASSQDWTVAYEQYF
TGTGCCAGCAGCCAAGATTGGACAGTCGCCTACGAGCAGTACTTC
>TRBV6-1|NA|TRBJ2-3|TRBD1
CASSEALYRGRSGDTQYF
TGTGCCAGCAGTGAAGCGCTTTACAGGGGCCGGTCTGGAGATACGCAGTATTTT
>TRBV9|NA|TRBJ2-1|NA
CASTPRGDSYNEQFF
TGTGCCAGCACCCCTCGCGGGGACTCCTACAATGAGCAGTTCTTC
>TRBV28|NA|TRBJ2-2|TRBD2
CASRRKGLAGKANTGELFF
TGTGCCAGCAGACGGAAGGGACTAGCGGGTAAAGCGAACACCGGGGAGCTGTTTTTT
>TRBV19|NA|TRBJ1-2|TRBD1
CASSHRTGDYGYTF
TGTGCCAGTAGTCACCGGACAGGGGACTATGGCTACACCTTC
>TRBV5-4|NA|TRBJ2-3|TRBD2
CASSGTSGGDTDTQYF
TGTGCCAGCAGCGGGACTAGCGGGGGGGACACAGATACGCAGTATTTT
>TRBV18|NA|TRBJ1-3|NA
CASSPRQVPGNTIYF
TGTGCCAGCTCACCGAGACAGGTCCCTGGAAACACCATATATTTT
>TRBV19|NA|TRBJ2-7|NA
CASSISHTDRGSQYF
TGTGCCAGTAGTATATCTCACACGGACCGGGGTTCGCAGTACTTC
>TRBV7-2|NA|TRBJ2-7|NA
CASSLVGDEQYF
TGTGCCAGCAGCTTAGTTGGAGACGAGCAGTACTTC
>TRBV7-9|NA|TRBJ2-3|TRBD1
CASSLLGTVTDTQYF
TGTGCCAGCAGCTTATTAGGGACAGTCACAGATACGCAGTATTTT
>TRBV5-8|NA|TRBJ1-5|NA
CASSPEPNPHQPQHF
TGTGCCAGCAGCCCCGAGCCGAACCCACATCAGCCCCAGCATTTT
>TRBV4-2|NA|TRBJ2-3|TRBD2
CASSQDQAGGHNF
TGTGCCAGCAGCCAAGATCAAGCGGGGGGGCATAATTTT
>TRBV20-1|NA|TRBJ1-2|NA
CSAKRDYGYTF
TGCAGTGCTAAGCGTGACTATGGCTACACCTTC
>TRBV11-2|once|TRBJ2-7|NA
CASALTYEQYF
TGTGCCAGCGCGTTAACCTACGAGCAGTACTTC
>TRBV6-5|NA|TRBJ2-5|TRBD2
CASMWAGGGETQYF
TGTGCCAGCATGTGGGCGGGAGGCGGAGAGACCCAGTACTTC
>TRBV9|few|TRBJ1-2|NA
CASSVVPDSHGYTF
TGTGCCAGCAGCGTAGTCCCAGACAGTCACGGCTACACCTTC
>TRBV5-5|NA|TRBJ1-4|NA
CASSFGGRANEKLFF
TGTGCCAGCAGCTTTGGCGGGCGCGCTAATGAAAAACTGTTTTTT
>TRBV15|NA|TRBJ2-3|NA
CATSRAADTQYF
TGTGCCACCAGCAGAGCTGCAGATACGCAGTATTTT
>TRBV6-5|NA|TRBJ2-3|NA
CASTDRGAGADTQYF
TGTGCCAGCACCGACCGGGGGGCCGGGGCAGATACGCAGTATTTT
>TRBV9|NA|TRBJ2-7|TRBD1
CASSRDRAYEQYF
TGTGCCAGCAGCCGCGACAGGGCCTACGAGCAGTACTTC
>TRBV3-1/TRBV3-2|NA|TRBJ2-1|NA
CASSHRGAYNEQFF
TGTGCCAGCAGCCACAGGGGGGCCTACAATGAGCAGTTCTTC
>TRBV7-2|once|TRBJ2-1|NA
CASSLDPLVYSSYNEQFF
TGTGCCAGCAGCTTAGATCCGTTAGTCTATAGCTCCTACAATGAGCAGTTCTTC
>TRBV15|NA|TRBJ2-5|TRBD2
CATSRERSGKETQYF
TGTGCCACCAGCAGAGAGAGGAGCGGGAAAGAGACCCAGTACTTC
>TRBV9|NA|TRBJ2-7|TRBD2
CASSVGLAYEQYF
TGTGCCAGCAGCGTTGGACTAGCCTACGAGCAGTACTTC
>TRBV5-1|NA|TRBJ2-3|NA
CASSTQGTDTQYF
TGCGCCAGTTCGACACAGGGCACAGATACGCAGTATTTT
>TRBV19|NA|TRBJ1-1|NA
CASSISREVTEAFF
TGTGCCAGTAGTATTTCGAGGGAAGTGACTGAAGCTTTCTTT
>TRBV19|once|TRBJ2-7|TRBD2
CASSTGTSGRYPYSYEQYF
TGTGCCAGTAGTACCGGGACTAGCGGGAGGTACCCTTATTCCTACGAGCAGTACTTC
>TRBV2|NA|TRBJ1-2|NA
CASSEKEVGFYGYTF
TGTGCCAGCAGTGAAAAAGAGGTCGGCTTCTATGGCTACACCTTC